The source of this T cell receptor (beta chain) is a study of cytomegalovirus exposure and HLA in healthy donors. This clone was picked up a small number of times. Primers for the PCR totalled 60 Vbeta and 13 Jbeta. The assay was immunoSEQ multiplex PCR, and TCRdb's table has in-frame clones only and misses some. The sample records about 200,000 clones, roughly 70% being singletons. The V gene end was trimmed by 0 bases and the J gene end by 6 bases; junction bases not matched to a gene: 11. The CDR3 is 17 residues long. Germline assignment: CDR1 SGDLS and CDR2 YYNGEE. The sequenced sample was PBMCs. This receptor was obtained from a woman in her twenties or thirties in good health and CMV-seronegative. This chain uses TRBV9 with TRBJ2-7, with 11 bases that match TRBD2. This CDR3 reads CASSVALGLADASEQYF. The CDR3 DNA reads as TGTGCCAGCAGCGTAGCCCTGGGACTAGCGGATGCCTCCGAGCAGTACTTC.